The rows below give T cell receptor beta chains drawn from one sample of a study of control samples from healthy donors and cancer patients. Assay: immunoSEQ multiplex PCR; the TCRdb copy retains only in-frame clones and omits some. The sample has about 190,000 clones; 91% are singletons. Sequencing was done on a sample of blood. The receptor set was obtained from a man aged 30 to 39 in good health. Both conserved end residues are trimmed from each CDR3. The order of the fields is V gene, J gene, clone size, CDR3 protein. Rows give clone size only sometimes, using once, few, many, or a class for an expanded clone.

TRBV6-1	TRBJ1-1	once	ASSAPTGLMQVGNTEAF
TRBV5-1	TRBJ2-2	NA	ASSLLAGDTGELF
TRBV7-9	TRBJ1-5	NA	ASSPAGQGAYQPQH
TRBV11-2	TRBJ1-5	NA	ASSRTGAVDQPQH
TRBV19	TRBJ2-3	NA	ASSRDRAGEDTQY
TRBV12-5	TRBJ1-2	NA	ASGLSTEAGYT
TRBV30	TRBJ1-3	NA	AWREFGNTIY
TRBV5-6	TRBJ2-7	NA	ASSWGRPYYEQY
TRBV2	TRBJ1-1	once	ASRDRVWGTEAF
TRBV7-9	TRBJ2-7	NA	ASSQFSGGIYEQY
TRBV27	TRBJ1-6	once	ASSWGGGGAYNSPLH
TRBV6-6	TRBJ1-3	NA	ASSLTWDRQSGNTIY
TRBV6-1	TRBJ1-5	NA	ASSEGGSNQPQH
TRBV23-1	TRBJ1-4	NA	ASSQPSSGTYEKLF
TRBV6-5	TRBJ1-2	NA	ASTIGTGSNYGYT
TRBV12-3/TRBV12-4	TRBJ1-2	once	ASTWSHGYT
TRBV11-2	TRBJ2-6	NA	ASGPGQGNSGANVLT
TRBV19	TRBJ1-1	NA	ASKDRMNTEAF
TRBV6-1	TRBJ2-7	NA	ASSEPGPGDYEQY
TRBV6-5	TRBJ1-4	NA	ASSYNLRGELF
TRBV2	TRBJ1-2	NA	ASSRDINYGYT
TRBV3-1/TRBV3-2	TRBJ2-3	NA	ASSPAGANSGDTQY